The 23 T cell receptor beta chains in this list originate from one sample, sequenced in a study of cytomegalovirus exposure and HLA in healthy donors. The PCR used 60 Vbeta and 13 Jbeta primers. TCRdb's table, derived via immunoSEQ multiplex PCR, lists solely in-frame clones and lacks some. The sample has 170,000 or so clones; approximately 86% are singletons. Sequenced sample: PBMCs. These receptors were taken from a woman between 18 and 29 years old in good health and CMV-seronegative.

CDR3 sequence reads: CASSQTNTGELFF. The DNA of the CDR3 is TGTGCCAGCAGCCAGACGAACACCGGGGAGCTGTTTTTT. This chain links TRBV7-2 with TRBJ2-2; the D is unclear. V gave up 5 bases and J gave up 0 bases, with 4 bases separating them. This CDR3 has 13 residues. Looked up from germline, CDR1 is SGHTA and CDR2 is FQGNSA.

The chain combines TRBV13 with TRBJ2-5, with TRBD2 matching 7 bases. The V and J ends lost 6 bases and 1 base, in that order; junction bases with no gene match: 11. In germline, CDR1 is PRHDT, CDR2 FYEKMQ (reference sequence). This CDR3 spans 16 amino acids. The CDR3 here is CASRAPGEGGQETQYF. In DNA form, the CDR3 reads TGTGCCAGCAGGGCTCCGGGGGAGGGAGGCCAAGAGACCCAGTACTTC.

The V and J genes are TRBV13 and TRBJ2-7; 8 positions agree with TRBD2. The CDR3 is made up of 15 amino acids. Trimming removed 4 bases from V and 0 bases from J; junction bases left unmatched: 5. Germline CDR1 reads PRHDT; CDR2 reads FYEKMQ (reference sequence). DNA for the CDR3: TGTGCCAGCAGCTCGGGGGGGCGGAGCTCCTACGAGCAGTACTTC. Amino acids: CASSSGGRSSYEQYF. The variable domain in full, with the rest retrieved from reference TRBV13 and TRBJ2-7, is AAGVIQSPRHLIKEKRETATLKCYPIPRHDTVYWYQQGPGQDPQFLISFYEKMQSDKGSIPDRFSAQQFSDYHSELNMSSLELGDSALYFCASSSGGRSSYEQYFGPGTRLTVT.

V gene TRBV11-2 combines with J gene TRBJ2-4, with a possible D match to TRBD1 (6 bases). The V and J ends lost 1 base and 6 bases respectively, with 10 bases between them. From germline, CDR1 is SGHAT and CDR2 FQNNGV. The CDR3 sequence is 14 residues long. The CDR3 DNA follows: TGTGCCAGCAGCTTAGTTAGGGGGAGAAACATTCAGTACTTC. Translated, it gives CASSLVRGRNIQYF.

V usage is TRBV14 and J usage is TRBJ2-3, with a possible D match to TRBD1 (6 bases). Germline lookup yields CDR1 SGHDN and CDR2 FVKESK. Trimming pared 4 bases from V and 3 bases from J, leaving 11 bases between. The CDR3 extends over 14 amino acids. The CDR3 DNA sequence: TGTGCCAGCAGCCCTGGGACACTAACAGATACGCAGTATTTT. This gives the protein CASSPGTLTDTQYF. Complete variable domain (other parts from reference TRBV14 and TRBJ2-3): EAGVTQFPSHSVIEKGQTVTLRCDPISGHDNLYWYRRVMGKEIKFLLHFVKESKQDESGMPNNRFLAERTGGTYSTLKVQPAELEDSGVYFCASSPGTLTDTQYFGPGTRLTVL.

The chain uses TRBV28 and TRBJ2-4; 9 bases map to TRBD1. V was clipped by 5 bases and J by 7 bases; unmatched bases: 9. This CDR3 contains 15 residues. Per germline, CDR1 MDHEN and CDR2 SYDVKM. The CDR3 spells CASSVPGQGFNIQYF. CDR3 DNA sequence: TGTGCCAGCAGTGTTCCGGGACAGGGTTTCAACATTCAGTACTTC.

V is TRBV6-1 and J is TRBJ1-1; 7 bases are shared with TRBD1. Germline CDR1 MNHNS, CDR2 SASEGT. Germline trimming cut 6 bases from V and 0 bases from J; bases unmatched to any gene: 4. CDR3 length: 14 amino acids. The CDR3 protein is CASRTGTVNTEAFF. CDR3 sequence (DNA): TGTGCCAGCAGGACGGGGACAGTGAACACTGAAGCTTTCTTT.

The chain carries TRBV10-2 and TRBJ2-1; D is unresolved. V was clipped by 6 bases and J by 2 bases, with 14 bases between them. CDR1 and CDR2 (germline): WSHSY, SAAADI. The CDR3 loop spans 15 amino acids. The CDR3, as DNA: TGCGCCAGCAGCCGCGGCTCGCGGCCCTACAATGAGCAGTTCTTC. Translation: CASSRGSRPYNEQFF.

The chain links TRBV6-5 to TRBJ2-5, with D possibly being TRBD2 (6 bases). Germline CDR1 reads MNHEY; CDR2 reads SVGAGI. Trimming took off 0 bases at V and 2 bases at J, with 13 bases between the two ends. This CDR3 is built from 16 residues. CDR3 bases: TGTGCCAGCAGTTACTCGGGGTGGGCGGGACAAGAGACCCAGTACTTC. Translating gives CASSYSGWAGQETQYF.

This clone has only one observation. The J gene is TRBJ2-3, the V gene TRBV5-4; 9 bases align to TRBD2. This CDR3 is 16 amino acids long. The junction had 20 bases not matched to a gene; V was cut back by 4 bases and J by 14 bases. Germline assignment: CDR1 SGHNT and CDR2 YYREEE (reference sequence). DNA of the CDR3: TGTGCCAGCAGCGTACTTTTTAGCGGGGGCCCCCAGCGGGGGTATTTT. Translation gives CASSVLFSGGPQRGYF.

The chain joins TRBV6-6 to TRBJ2-1, with TRBD1 matching 8 bases. With V trimmed by 5 bases and J by 2 bases, 2 bases remained unmatched. From germline, CDR1 is MNHNY and CDR2 SVGAGI (reference sequence). The CDR3 runs to 14 residues. The CDR3 here is CASSDRGPYNEQFF. The CDR3 DNA follows: TGTGCCAGCAGTGACAGGGGCCCCTACAATGAGCAGTTCTTC.

The chain links TRBV5-1 to TRBJ2-5; no clear D gene. The CDR3 is 14 amino acids. Germline V gives CDR1 SGHRS, CDR2 YFSETQ. V was trimmed by 0 bases and J by 9 bases, leaving 15 bases between them. As DNA, the CDR3 is TGCGCCAGCAGCTTGGATGGCACGGTCGAGGCCCAGTACTTC. Translating gives CASSLDGTVEAQYF.

J is TRBJ2-1 and V is TRBV7-6; 7 bases align to TRBD2. The V gene end was trimmed by 3 bases and the J gene end by 8 bases; junction bases not matched to a gene: 1. CDR1 SGHVS and CDR2 FNYEAQ come from the germline V gene. This CDR3 region has 12 residues. The CDR3, as DNA: TGTGCCAGCAGCTTCCTAGCGGATGAGCAGTTCTTC. As protein: CASSFLADEQFF.

J is TRBJ1-2 and V is TRBV5-1; D is undetermined. V was trimmed by 0 bases and J by 7 bases, leaving 13 bases between them. CDR1 and CDR2 from the germline V gene are SGHRS and YFSETQ. This CDR3 comprises 14 residues. The CDR3 loop is CASSLGFGESGYTF. For the CDR3, the DNA is TGCGCCAGCAGCTTGGGGTTTGGGGAGAGTGGCTACACCTTC.

This clone was observed once. CDR3 in amino acids: CASTSRPATGGSEQFF. The CDR3 DNA sequence: TGTGCCAGCACTTCCCGCCCCGCGACAGGGGGCTCTGAGCAGTTCTTC. The J gene is TRBJ2-1, the V gene TRBV2; 10 bases agree with TRBD1. The length of the CDR3 is 16 residues. Germline V gene sequence: CDR1 SNHLY, CDR2 FYNNEI. With V trimmed by 7 bases and J by 9 bases, 15 bases remained unmatched.

This chain joins TRBV7-8 and TRBJ1-5, with 7 bases identical to TRBD1. Germline CDR1 SGHVS, CDR2 FQNEAQ. V dropped 4 bases and J dropped 7; count of bases not matched to a gene: 10. The CDR3 is 15 residues long. DNA for the CDR3: TGTGCCAGCAGCTCCCACGACAGGGTGCAGCAGCCCCAGCATTTT. It codes for CASSSHDRVQQPQHF.

This clone came up once. This chain uses TRBV27 with TRBJ1-1, with D hard to call. CDR3 length equals 19 residues. V shed 2 bases and J shed 0 bases, with 22 bases lying between them. Germline V CDR1 and CDR2: MNHEY, SMNVEV (reference sequence). The CDR3 spells CASSLRPPSVRGLNTEAFF. The DNA for the CDR3 is TGTGCCAGCAGTTTAAGGCCCCCTTCAGTCCGGGGTTTGAACACTGAAGCTTTCTTT.

The sample holds one count of this clone. This chain joins TRBV11-3 and TRBJ2-1, with D possibly being TRBD2 (6 bases). V gave up 5 bases and J gave up 7 bases, with 15 bases separating them. CDR1 and CDR2 (germline): SGHNT, YENEEA. This CDR3 contains 14 residues. Here the CDR3 DNA reads TGTGCCAGCAGCCACCGCGGGGAGAGGAATGAGCAGTTCTTC. Protein: CASSHRGERNEQFF.

This chain joins TRBV6-5 and TRBJ1-2; 8 bases align to TRBD1. This CDR3 has 13 residues. CDR1 is MNHEY and CDR2 is SVGAGI in the germline V gene. J lost 6 bases, V lost 8 bases, and 8 bases had no gene match. As DNA, the CDR3 is TGTGCCAGCCGTTCTGGACAGGGTGATGGCTACACCTTC. It is translated as CASRSGQGDGYTF.

The V and J genes are TRBV11-1 and TRBJ2-3, with 8 positions matching TRBD2. J gave up 1 base and V 5 bases, and 11 bases lay outside the gene matches. The CDR3 is made up of 17 amino acids. Germline V CDR1 and CDR2: SGHAT, FQDESV (reference sequence). CDR3 region: CASSPGDGGAGTDTQYF. The CDR3 DNA follows: TGTGCCAGCAGCCCGGGGGACGGGGGGGCTGGCACAGATACGCAGTATTTT.

The chain links TRBV4-1 to TRBJ2-5, with 14 bases fitting TRBD2. Trimming cost V 4 bases and J 1 base; bases outside gene matches: 8. The CDR3 is made up of 18 amino acids. Looked up from germline, CDR1 is MGHRA and CDR2 is YSYEKL. CDR3 region: CASSPRTSGGTLQETQYF. In DNA, the CDR3 is TGCGCCAGCAGCCCCCGGACTAGCGGGGGGACCCTCCAAGAGACCCAGTACTTC.

The chain employs TRBV27 and TRBJ1-1; the D gene is possibly TRBD1 (6 bases). V lost 2 bases, J lost 4 bases, and 14 bases lay in between. Germline CDR1 is MNHEY and CDR2 is SMNVEV (reference sequence). This CDR3 has 15 residues. CDR3 sequence reads: CASSLGRGQGTEAFF. CDR3 bases: TGTGCCAGCAGTTTAGGAAGGGGACAAGGCACTGAAGCTTTCTTT.

A few counts support this clone. The J gene is TRBJ1-1, the V gene TRBV7-9; 9 bases map to TRBD1. V shed 5 bases, J shed 6 bases, and the junction held 7 bases outside the gene matches. The germline CDR1 and CDR2 sequences are SEHNR and FQNEAQ (reference sequence). The CDR3 has 14 amino acids. This CDR3 reads CASSPGTGKAEAFF. CDR3 DNA sequence: TGTGCCAGCAGCCCCGGGACAGGGAAGGCTGAAGCTTTCTTT. The variable domain in full, completed from reference TRBV7-9 and TRBJ1-1, reads DTGVSQNPRHKITKRGQNVTFRCDPISEHNRLYWYRQTLGQGPEFLTYFQNEAQLEKSRLLSDRFSAERPKGSFSTLEIQRTEQGDSAMYLCASSPGTGKAEAFFGQGTRLTVV.